The 10 T cell receptor beta chains reported below all come from one sample, sequenced in a study of blood T cell repertoires in COVID-19. The repertoire was sequenced with immunoSEQ multiplex PCR; TCRdb's copy has only in-frame clones and lacks some. The data hold about 85,000 clones, with 85% to 95% observed a single time. Sequenced material: peripheral blood. These receptors were obtained from a human donor with active COVID-19. The donor label of this sample is uncertain.

The chain joins TRBV3-1 (or the pseudogene TRBV3-2) to TRBJ2-4; tentatively, D is TRBD2 (6 bases). CDR1 and CDR2 from the germline V gene are LGHDT and YNNKEL (reference sequence). V shed 8 bases and J shed 11 bases, with 13 bases lying between them. The CDR3 spans 11 residues. CDR3 in DNA: TGTGCCAGCGCGGGGCCGGGAGTTCAGTACTTC. Amino acids: CASAGPGVQYF.

This clone came up a few times. The chain joins TRBV2 to TRBJ2-7; perhaps TRBD1 as D (6 bases). The CDR3 is 14 amino acids. Germline lookup yields CDR1 SNHLY and CDR2 FYNNEI. Deletions cut 3 bases from V and 1 base from J, with 10 bases between. Here the CDR3 reads CASSEDSRSYEQYF. The CDR3 region has the DNA TGTGCCAGCAGTGAGGACAGTCGATCCTACGAGCAGTACTTC.

This chain connects TRBV4-2 to TRBJ1-4; 8 bases match TRBD1. This CDR3 contains 14 residues. V was clipped by 8 bases and J by 4 bases; unmatched bases: 6. Germline V gives CDR1 LGHNA, CDR2 YNFKEQ. In DNA, the CDR3 is TGTGCCAGCCTCGACAGGGGACGTAATGAAAAACTGTTTTTT. Protein: CASLDRGRNEKLFF.

This clone was counted once. The chain links TRBV29-1 to TRBJ1-6; TRBD1 is a possible D gene (6 bases). V lost 5 bases and J 5 bases, leaving 10 bases between the germline ends. The CDR3 length is 13 residues. Per germline, CDR1 SQVTM and CDR2 ANQGSEA. The CDR3 region has the DNA TGCAGCGTTAGGGCAGGGGATAATTCACCCCTCCACTTT. Translation: CSVRAGDNSPLHF.

The chain's CDR3 is CASSPVGTGITDTQYF. The CDR3 DNA sequence: TGTGCCAGCAGTCCCGTAGGGACTGGGATTACAGATACGCAGTATTTT. The chain carries TRBV27 and TRBJ2-3; tentatively, D is TRBD2 (6 bases). Germline CDR1 MNHEY, CDR2 SMNVEV (reference sequence). The V end lost 5 bases, the J end lost 3 bases, and 18 bases lay between the germline ends. This CDR3 has 16 residues.

This chain connects TRBV5-6 to TRBJ2-5; 9 positions agree with TRBD1. There are 15 residues in the CDR3. The V gene's germline CDR1 is SGHDT and CDR2 YYEEEE. V gave up 4 bases and J gave up 2 bases; unmatched junction bases: 6. CDR3 nucleotide sequence: TGTGCCAGCAGCCTCCCGGGACAGGGACAAGAGACCCAGTACTTC. Translation: CASSLPGQGQETQYF.

The genes are TRBV10-1 and TRBJ2-5; weak D call: TRBD2 (5 bases). Trimming cost V 0 bases and J 3 bases, with 11 bases left between them. Germline-derived CDR1 and CDR2 are WNHNN and SYGVQD (reference sequence). The CDR3 totals 15 residues. The CDR3 sequence is CASSESFTGEETQYF. The CDR3 nucleotides read TGCGCCAGCAGTGAGTCTTTCACCGGGGAAGAGACCCAGTACTTC.

V is TRBV21-1 and J is TRBJ1-6; TRBD1, the table's D call, was not compared with the DNA. TRBV21-1 is listed as a pseudogene. There are 17 residues in the CDR3. CDR3 in amino acids: CASSKKVSRGLGSPLHF. The CDR3 bases are TGTGCCAGCAGCAAAAAAGTCTCAAGGGGTCTGGGTTCACCCCTCCACTTT.

This clone was detected only once. V and J are TRBV6-1 and TRBJ1-3; TRBD1 agrees at 7 bases. CDR1 and CDR2 (germline): MNHNS, SASEGT. CDR3 size: 15 residues. J was trimmed by 4 bases and V by 2 bases; bases with no gene match: 5. The CDR3 DNA sequence: TGTGCCAGCAGTGAATTCGAGGGGGCAGGAAACACCATATATTTT. Its protein product is CASSEFEGAGNTIYF.

The chain is built from TRBV24-1 and TRBJ2-3; D unresolved. The germline V and J ends were trimmed by 4 bases and 0 bases, with 13 bases remaining between them. The CDR3 loop spans 16 amino acids. CDR1 is KGHDR and CDR2 is SFDVKD in the germline V gene. CDR3 bases: TGTGCCACCAGTGACCCGACCGTGACTAGCACAGATACGCAGTATTTT. Protein product: CATSDPTVTSTDTQYF.